This T cell receptor (beta chain) was sequenced in a study of blood T cell repertoires in COVID-19. This CDR3 spans 14 amino acids. V lost 2 bases and J 5 bases, leaving 12 bases between the germline ends. The germline V gene has CDR1 MNHNS and CDR2 SASEGT. TCRdb keeps only in-frame clones here, not all; method: immunoSEQ multiplex PCR. The table includes nearly 50,000 clones, approximately 87% detected once. The clonotype originates from a woman aged 55-69 years with acute or convalescent COVID-19. What was sequenced was peripheral blood. The chain joins TRBV6-1 to TRBJ1-2; D unresolved. As DNA, the CDR3 is TGTGCCAGCAGTGAACGTGGGCAGGTATATGGCTACACCTTC. Protein sequence: CASSERGQVYGYTF.